This TCR beta chain originates from a study of vaccination and CD4 T cells after COVID-19. Study background: There were two doses of either BNT162b2 or mRNA-1273 vaccine given to participants. The study collected post-vaccine samples a median roughly 75 days after dose two, with a range of 14 to 241. Cells received overlapping spike peptides from SARS-CoV-2, HCoV-NL63, HCoV-OC43 and HCoV-229E as stimulation.

The assay that was used to sequence DNA from cultured CD4+ T cells was the Oncomine TCR Beta short-read assay. TCRdb ran MiXCR on the PCR reads and lists one entry per CDR3 protein. Altogether several thousand distinct CDR3 sequences are present, approximately 70% being singletons, with the ten largest covering roughly a fifth. Stated treatment: approximately 11-day PBMC culture with coronavirus spike peptide pools or control peptides (ViraFEST assay). Positive PCR dates ranged from March to December 2020; these dates predated US Alpha, Beta and Delta variants. As for this clonotype: Its target is unknown.

The trim removed 3 bases at V and 8 bases at J, leaving 4 bases unmatched. The CDR3 is 13 amino acids. CDR1 is LNHNV, CDR2 YYDKDF, per germline (reference sequence). The chain uses TRBV15 and TRBJ1-2; 9 bases agree with TRBD1. The material sequenced was cultured CD4+ T cells from blood, taken after SARS-CoV-2 vaccination. The TCR originated in a human donor with COVID-19. Here the CDR3 reads CATSSRDREGYTF. CDR3 in DNA: TGTGCCACCAGCAGCCGGGACAGGGAGGGCTACACCTTC.